This is a list of T cell receptor beta chains from one sample in a study of control samples from healthy donors and cancer patients. The repertoire was sequenced with immunoSEQ multiplex PCR; TCRdb's copy has only in-frame clones and lacks some. The data contain more than 95,000 clones, approximately 84% of them singletons. The sample taken for sequencing was blood. These receptors originate from a man between 18 and 35 years old in good health. Both conserved end residues are part of each CDR3. Fields, in order: V gene, clone size, J gene, D gene, CDR3 length, CDR3 protein, CDR3 DNA. The D gene is left open where the match is weak. Only some rows state a clone size, as once, few, many or a class for expanded clones.

v_gene: TRBV7-8; abundance: -; j_gene: TRBJ2-1; d_gene: TRBD1; len: 20; CDR3aa: CASSLVGTGAVGEHYNEQFF; CDR3nt: TGTGCCAGCAGCTTAGTGGGGACAGGCGCAGTCGGGGAACACTACAATGAGCAGTTCTTC
v_gene: TRBV5-1; abundance: -; j_gene: TRBJ1-1; d_gene: -; len: 13; CDR3aa: CASSLILSTEAFF; CDR3nt: TGCGCCAGCAGCTTAATTCTTAGTACTGAAGCTTTCTTT
v_gene: TRBV11-3; abundance: -; j_gene: TRBJ2-1; d_gene: -; len: 14; CDR3aa: CASSEDSSYNEQFF; CDR3nt: TGTGCCAGCAGCGAGGACAGTTCCTACAATGAGCAGTTCTTC
v_gene: TRBV15; abundance: once; j_gene: TRBJ2-1; d_gene: -; len: 17; CDR3aa: CATSRDPRSGIYNEQFF; CDR3nt: TGTGCCACCAGCAGAGATCCCCGGAGTGGTATCTACAATGAGCAGTTCTTC
v_gene: TRBV10-3; abundance: once; j_gene: TRBJ2-3; d_gene: -; len: 14; CDR3aa: CAIRQGPYTDTQYF; CDR3nt: TGTGCCATCCGCCAGGGGCCTTACACAGATACGCAGTATTTT
v_gene: TRBV19; abundance: -; j_gene: TRBJ2-7; d_gene: -; len: 16; CDR3aa: CASSPRPSAVSYEQYF; CDR3nt: TGTGCCAGTAGTCCGCGACCTAGCGCCGTCTCCTACGAGCAGTACTTC
v_gene: TRBV10-3; abundance: -; j_gene: TRBJ1-1; d_gene: -; len: 13; CDR3aa: CAIRPLENTEAFF; CDR3nt: TGTGCCATCAGGCCGTTGGAGAACACTGAAGCTTTCTTT
v_gene: TRBV27; abundance: -; j_gene: TRBJ1-6; d_gene: -; len: 14; CDR3aa: CASSLPLQNSPLHF; CDR3nt: TGTGCCAGCAGTTTACCATTACAGAATTCACCCCTCCACTTT
v_gene: TRBV7-9; abundance: few; j_gene: TRBJ1-1; d_gene: -; len: 14; CDR3aa: CASSLHLGGTEAFF; CDR3nt: TGTGCCAGCAGCTTACACTTGGGAGGCACTGAAGCTTTCTTT
v_gene: TRBV5-6; abundance: -; j_gene: TRBJ1-1; d_gene: -; len: 16; CDR3aa: CASSSTSDFMNTEAFF; CDR3nt: TGTGCCAGCAGCTCCACGTCGGACTTCATGAACACTGAAGCTTTCTTT
v_gene: TRBV5-6; abundance: -; j_gene: TRBJ2-7; d_gene: -; len: 18; CDR3aa: CASSLGEIRRQVTYEQYF; CDR3nt: TGTGCCAGCAGCCTGGGGGAAATTCGGAGACAGGTGACCTACGAGCAGTACTTC
v_gene: TRBV4-3; abundance: -; j_gene: TRBJ2-1; d_gene: TRBD2; len: 17; CDR3aa: CASSQTPGLAGPNEQFF; CDR3nt: TGCGCCAGCAGCCAAACTCCGGGACTAGCGGGACCCAATGAGCAGTTCTTC
v_gene: TRBV4-2; abundance: -; j_gene: TRBJ1-2; d_gene: TRBD1; len: 14; CDR3aa: CASSQGMTGYGYTF; CDR3nt: TGTGCCAGCAGCCAAGGCATGACAGGGTATGGCTACACCTTC
v_gene: TRBV5-1; abundance: -; j_gene: TRBJ2-5; d_gene: -; len: 12; CDR3aa: CASSPKQETQYF; CDR3nt: TGCGCCAGCAGCCCAAAGCAAGAGACCCAGTACTTC
v_gene: TRBV7-2; abundance: -; j_gene: TRBJ1-5; d_gene: -; len: 15; CDR3aa: CASSLSLGDTQPQHF; CDR3nt: TGTGCCAGCAGCTTATCATTGGGGGACACTCAGCCCCAGCATTTT
v_gene: TRBV5-1; abundance: -; j_gene: TRBJ1-1; d_gene: -; len: 14; CDR3aa: CASSTDSPNTEAFF; CDR3nt: TGCGCCAGCAGCACGGACAGCCCTAACACTGAAGCTTTCTTT
v_gene: TRBV27; abundance: -; j_gene: TRBJ1-1; d_gene: -; len: 14; CDR3aa: CASSWGGGNTEAFF; CDR3nt: TGTGCCAGCAGCTGGGGGGGAGGGAACACTGAAGCTTTCTTT
v_gene: TRBV7-3; abundance: -; j_gene: TRBJ2-7; d_gene: TRBD2; len: 15; CDR3aa: CASSLSSGRADEQYF; CDR3nt: TGTGCCAGCAGCTTATCGAGCGGGAGGGCCGACGAGCAGTACTTC
v_gene: TRBV5-4; abundance: -; j_gene: TRBJ1-6; d_gene: -; len: 12; CDR3aa: CASSLGRDALHF; CDR3nt: TGTGCCAGCAGCTTGGGCAGGGACGCCCTCCACTTT
v_gene: TRBV12-3/TRBV12-4; abundance: -; j_gene: TRBJ1-3; d_gene: -; len: 13; CDR3aa: CASSLQVGNTIYF; CDR3nt: TGTGCCAGCAGTTTACAGGTTGGAAACACCATATATTTT
v_gene: TRBV27; abundance: once; j_gene: TRBJ1-2; d_gene: -; len: 13; CDR3aa: CASSFVGNYGYTF; CDR3nt: TGTGCCAGCAGTTTTGTGGGTAACTATGGCTACACCTTC
v_gene: TRBV10-1; abundance: -; j_gene: TRBJ2-7; d_gene: TRBD2; len: 14; CDR3aa: CASSESSGGYEQYF; CDR3nt: TGCGCCAGCAGTGAGTCTAGCGGGGGTTACGAGCAGTACTTC
v_gene: TRBV28; abundance: -; j_gene: TRBJ1-1; d_gene: -; len: 13; CDR3aa: CASKRVDDTEAFF; CDR3nt: TGTGCCAGCAAGCGGGTGGACGACACTGAAGCTTTCTTT
v_gene: TRBV20-1; abundance: -; j_gene: TRBJ1-1; d_gene: -; len: 11; CDR3aa: CSARAGVEAFF; CDR3nt: TGCAGTGCTAGAGCCGGGGTTGAAGCTTTCTTT
v_gene: TRBV6-1; abundance: few; j_gene: TRBJ1-5; d_gene: -; len: 15; CDR3aa: CASSEAQGGGQPQHF; CDR3nt: TGTGCCAGCAGTGAAGCTCAGGGTGGAGGCCAGCCCCAGCATTTT
v_gene: TRBV9; abundance: -; j_gene: TRBJ2-5; d_gene: -; len: 13; CDR3aa: CASSFGAGETQYF; CDR3nt: TGTGCCAGCAGCTTCGGGGCCGGGGAGACCCAGTACTTC
v_gene: TRBV19; abundance: -; j_gene: TRBJ1-5; d_gene: -; len: 13; CDR3aa: CASSILGNQPQHF; CDR3nt: TGTGCCAGTAGTATATTGGGGAATCAGCCCCAGCATTTT
v_gene: TRBV28; abundance: -; j_gene: TRBJ1-3; d_gene: -; len: 15; CDR3aa: CASSLSRPSGNTIYF; CDR3nt: TGTGCCAGCAGTTTGTCACGGCCCTCTGGAAACACCATATATTTT
v_gene: TRBV28; abundance: -; j_gene: TRBJ1-2; d_gene: TRBD1; len: 15; CDR3aa: CASSFGAGGNYGYTF; CDR3nt: TGTGCCAGCAGTTTCGGTGCAGGGGGGAACTATGGCTACACCTTC
v_gene: TRBV29-1; abundance: -; j_gene: TRBJ2-1; d_gene: -; len: 13; CDR3aa: CSVVGTNYNEQFF; CDR3nt: TGCAGCGTTGTAGGGACAAACTACAATGAGCAGTTCTTC
v_gene: TRBV7-8; abundance: -; j_gene: TRBJ1-3; d_gene: TRBD1; len: 17; CDR3aa: CASSLSLRDRLGNTIYF; CDR3nt: TGTGCCAGCAGCTTATCTCTTCGGGACAGACTAGGAAACACCATATATTTT
v_gene: TRBV7-2; abundance: -; j_gene: TRBJ2-1; d_gene: TRBD2; len: 15; CDR3aa: CASSFLAGGPREQFF; CDR3nt: TGTGCCAGCAGCTTTCTAGCGGGAGGGCCCCGGGAGCAGTTCTTC
v_gene: TRBV29-1; abundance: -; j_gene: TRBJ1-2; d_gene: TRBD1; len: 12; CDR3aa: CSVSGTGDGYTF; CDR3nt: TGCAGCGTGTCCGGGACAGGAGATGGCTACACCTTC
v_gene: TRBV19; abundance: once; j_gene: TRBJ2-5; d_gene: TRBD2; len: 16; CDR3aa: CASSIGEGMMSETQYF; CDR3nt: TGTGCCAGTAGTATCGGGGAGGGGATGATGTCGGAGACCCAGTACTTC
v_gene: TRBV5-6; abundance: -; j_gene: TRBJ2-4; d_gene: -; len: 18; CDR3aa: CASSLGETRREAKNIQYF; CDR3nt: TGTGCCAGCAGCTTGGGGGAGACACGACGAGAGGCCAAAAACATTCAGTACTTC
v_gene: TRBV3-1/TRBV3-2; abundance: -; j_gene: TRBJ2-7; d_gene: TRBD1; len: 16; CDR3aa: CASSHGQGQPSYEQYF; CDR3nt: TGTGCCAGCAGCCACGGACAGGGACAACCCTCCTACGAGCAGTACTTC
v_gene: TRBV5-6; abundance: -; j_gene: TRBJ2-4; d_gene: -; len: 15; CDR3aa: CASSPGRLAKNIQYF; CDR3nt: TGTGCCAGCAGCCCGGGTAGACTAGCCAAAAACATTCAGTACTTC
v_gene: TRBV7-9; abundance: -; j_gene: TRBJ2-7; d_gene: TRBD1; len: 12; CDR3aa: CASSLDRGDQYF; CDR3nt: TGTGCCAGCAGCTTAGACAGGGGGGATCAGTACTTC
v_gene: TRBV11-2; abundance: -; j_gene: TRBJ2-7; d_gene: TRBD1; len: 12; CDR3aa: CASSQVTGVTYF; CDR3nt: TGTGCCAGCAGCCAGGTTACAGGGGTCACGTACTTC
v_gene: TRBV5-1; abundance: -; j_gene: TRBJ2-1; d_gene: TRBD2; len: 16; CDR3aa: CASSSRGLAISDEQFF; CDR3nt: TGCGCCAGCAGCTCACGAGGACTAGCGATTTCGGATGAGCAGTTCTTC
v_gene: TRBV27; abundance: -; j_gene: TRBJ1-4; d_gene: -; len: 14; CDR3aa: CASSLIGTDEKLFF; CDR3nt: TGTGCCAGCAGTTTAATAGGAACTGATGAAAAACTGTTTTTT
v_gene: TRBV6-5; abundance: -; j_gene: TRBJ1-2; d_gene: -; len: 12; CDR3aa: CASSYGSYGYTF; CDR3nt: TGTGCCAGCAGTTACGGCAGCTATGGCTACACCTTC